These 13 T cell receptor beta chains originate from one sample sequenced in a study of blood T cell repertoires in COVID-19. Here immunoSEQ multiplex PCR was the method, and the copy in TCRdb shows in-frame clones only, minus some. The profile shows 200,000 to 250,000 clones, 75% to 85% of them singletons. The sample taken for sequencing was peripheral blood. Receptor source: a woman aged 30 to 39 with COVID-19, enrolled during active disease.

The J gene is TRBJ2-1, the V gene TRBV3-1 (or the pseudogene TRBV3-2); 8 bases line up with TRBD1. Germline V lookup: CDR1 LGHDT, CDR2 YNNKEL (reference sequence). The CDR3 length is 16 residues. The V gene end was trimmed by 1 base and the J gene end by 7 bases; junction bases not matched to a gene: 9. The CDR3 region is CASSQGITGGTNEQFF. The CDR3 DNA reads as TGTGCCAGCAGCCAAGGGATTACAGGGGGTACAAATGAGCAGTTCTTC.

The chain is built from TRBV6-6 and TRBJ2-7; 8 bases align to TRBD2. The ends lost 9 bases at V and 0 bases at J; junction bases unmatched: 7. The CDR3 extends over 14 amino acids. Germline V gene lookup returns CDR1 MNHNY and CDR2 SVGAGI (reference sequence). CDR3 sequence reads: CASGAGGSSYEQYF. CDR3 sequence (DNA): TGTGCCAGTGGGGCGGGGGGCAGCTCCTACGAGCAGTACTTC.

The chain links TRBV28 to TRBJ1-3, with a possible D match to TRBD1 (6 bases). The CDR3 loop spans 14 amino acids. V lost 8 bases and J lost 3, with 14 bases in between. From germline, CDR1 is MDHEN and CDR2 SYDVKM. The CDR3: CASSPRGGGNTIYF. CDR3 in DNA: TGTGCCAGCTCCCCAAGGGGGGGTGGAAACACCATATATTTT.

V usage is TRBV2 and J usage is TRBJ2-7; maybe TRBD2 (6 bases). V gave up 8 bases and J gave up 2 bases, with 19 bases separating them. Germline CDR1 SNHLY, CDR2 FYNNEI. The CDR3 totals 15 residues. The CDR3 spells CASSPGGARTYEQYF. CDR3 DNA: TGTGCCAGCTCGCCCGGAGGGGCTCGGACCTACGAGCAGTACTTC.

J is TRBJ2-1 and V is TRBV5-1; D remains ambiguous. Germline lookup yields CDR1 SGHRS and CDR2 YFSETQ. V lost 3 bases to trimming and J lost 4 bases, with 11 bases between them. The CDR3 runs 14 residues. CDR3 coding DNA: TGCGCCAGCAGCTACGACACACCTTACAATGAGCAGTTCTTC. Its protein product is CASSYDTPYNEQFF.

This clone was seen a single time. The chain couples TRBV14 to TRBJ1-2; the D gene is possibly TRBD1 (6 bases). The length of the CDR3 is 14 residues. From germline, CDR1 is SGHDN and CDR2 FVKESK. Trimming stripped 4 bases from V and 8 bases from J, with 17 bases between. As DNA, the CDR3 is TGTGCCAGCAGCCCCCTGGGGGGGCTGCGGGGCTACACCTTC. It yields the protein CASSPLGGLRGYTF.

The chain uses TRBV23-1 and TRBJ2-7; D is ambiguous. TRBV23-1 is treated as an ORF (open reading frame) with a function not yet certain. Deletions cut 0 bases from V and 1 base from J, with 10 bases between. The CDR3 is made up of 15 amino acids. Here the CDR3 DNA reads TGCGCCAGCAGTCAATCTGGCACAGATTCCTACGAGCAGTACTTC. It translates to CASSQSGTDSYEQYF.

This clone was counted only a few times. The rearrangement joins TRBV30 to TRBJ2-7; 9 nucleotides agree with TRBD2. CDR3 length equals 14 residues. With V trimmed by 2 bases and J by 3 bases, 5 bases remained unmatched. Germline V CDR1 and CDR2: GTSNPN, SVGIG (reference sequence). The DNA of the CDR3 is TGTGCCTGGAGTACTAGCGGGTTACTCTACGAGCAGTACTTC. Encoded protein: CAWSTSGLLYEQYF.

This clone appeared a few times. The chain combines TRBV7-2 with TRBJ2-1; 8 positions agree with TRBD2. CDR3 length: 15 amino acids. CDR1 SGHTA and CDR2 FQGNSA come from the germline V gene. The V and J ends lost 3 bases and 5 bases, in that order; junction bases with no gene match: 6. For the CDR3, the DNA is TGTGCCAGCAGCTTCGGGACTAGAAGAAACAATGAGCAGTTCTTC. It specifies CASSFGTRRNNEQFF.

The genes are TRBV2 and TRBJ1-1, with 7 bases matching TRBD1. V lost 2 bases, J lost 3 bases, and 6 bases stayed unmatched. The CDR3 spans 15 residues. Germline V gene data show CDR1 as SNHLY and CDR2 as FYNNEI. DNA for the CDR3: TGTGCCAGCAGTGAAAACGAGGGGGCGCACACTGAAGCTTTCTTT. Translation gives CASSENEGAHTEAFF.

V usage is TRBV29-1 and J usage is TRBJ1-1; no clear D gene. The ends were cut back, 3 bases at V and 0 bases at J, with 8 bases in the middle. This CDR3 comprises 13 residues. Germline-derived CDR1 and CDR2 are SQVTM and ANQGSEA. The CDR3 nucleotides read TGCAGCGTTGAGAGGGCAATGAACACTGAAGCTTTCTTT. Its protein is CSVERAMNTEAFF.

This chain uses TRBV9 with TRBJ2-2, with D possibly being TRBD2 (6 bases). V was clipped by 7 bases and J by 2 bases, with 18 bases between them. In germline, CDR1 is SGDLS, CDR2 YYNGEE. The CDR3 extends over 16 amino acids. As DNA, the CDR3 is TGTGCCAGCCGGGGGAGAGGGGACTTAAACACCGGGGAGCTGTTTTTT. Encoded protein: CASRGRGDLNTGELFF.

V gene TRBV6-6 combines with J gene TRBJ1-5; maybe TRBD1 (6 bases). Germline assignment: CDR1 MNHNY and CDR2 SVGAGI (reference sequence). This CDR3 region has 14 residues. Between the trimmed V and J ends, which lost 5 bases and 4 bases, there was a span of 12 bases. CDR3 nucleotide sequence: TGTGCCAGCAGTCCCCACACAGGGAATCAGCCCCAGCATTTT. Amino acids: CASSPHTGNQPQHF.